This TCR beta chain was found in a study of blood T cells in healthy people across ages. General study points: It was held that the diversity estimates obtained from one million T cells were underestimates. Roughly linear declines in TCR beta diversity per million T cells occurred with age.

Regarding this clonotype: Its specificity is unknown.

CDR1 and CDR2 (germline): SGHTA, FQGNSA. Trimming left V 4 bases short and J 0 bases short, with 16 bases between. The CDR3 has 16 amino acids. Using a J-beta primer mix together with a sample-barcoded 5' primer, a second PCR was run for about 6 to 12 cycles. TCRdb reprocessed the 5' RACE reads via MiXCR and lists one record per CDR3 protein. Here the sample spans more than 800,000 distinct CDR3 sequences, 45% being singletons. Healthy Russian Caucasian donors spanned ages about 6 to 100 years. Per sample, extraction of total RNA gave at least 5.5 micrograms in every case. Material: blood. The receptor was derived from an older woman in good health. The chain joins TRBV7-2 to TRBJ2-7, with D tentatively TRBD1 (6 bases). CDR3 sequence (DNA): TGTGCCAGCAGCTCACCAGAGCGACAGGCCTCCTACGAGCAGTACTTC. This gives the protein CASSSPERQASYEQYF.